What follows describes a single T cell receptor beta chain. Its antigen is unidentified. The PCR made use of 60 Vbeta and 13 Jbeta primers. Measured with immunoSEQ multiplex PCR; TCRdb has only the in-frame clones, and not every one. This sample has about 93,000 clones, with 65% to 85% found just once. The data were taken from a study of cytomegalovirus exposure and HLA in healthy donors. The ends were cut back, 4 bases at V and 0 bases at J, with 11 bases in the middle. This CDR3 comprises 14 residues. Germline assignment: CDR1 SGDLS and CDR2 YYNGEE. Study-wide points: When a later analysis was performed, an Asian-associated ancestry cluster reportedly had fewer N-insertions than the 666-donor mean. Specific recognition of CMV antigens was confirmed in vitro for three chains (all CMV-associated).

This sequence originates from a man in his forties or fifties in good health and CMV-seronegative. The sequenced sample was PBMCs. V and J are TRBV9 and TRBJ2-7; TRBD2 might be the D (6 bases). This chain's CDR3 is CASSPSVSSYEQYF. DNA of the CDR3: TGTGCCAGCAGCCCTAGCGTCAGCTCCTACGAGCAGTACTTC.